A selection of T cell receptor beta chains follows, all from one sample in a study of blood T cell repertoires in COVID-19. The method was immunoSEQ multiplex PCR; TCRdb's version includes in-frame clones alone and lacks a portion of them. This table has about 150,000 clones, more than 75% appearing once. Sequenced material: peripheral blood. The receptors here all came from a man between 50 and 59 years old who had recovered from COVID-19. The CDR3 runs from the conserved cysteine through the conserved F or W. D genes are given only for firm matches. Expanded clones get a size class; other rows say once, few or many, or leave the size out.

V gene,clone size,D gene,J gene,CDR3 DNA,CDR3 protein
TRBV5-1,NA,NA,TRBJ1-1,TGCGCCAGCAGCTTTGGTGACATTAGCACTGAAGCTTTCTTT,CASSFGDISTEAFF
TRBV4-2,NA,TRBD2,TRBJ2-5,TGTGCCAGCAGCCAAGAGGGCGGCGGGGGAGGCGAGACCCAGTACTTC,CASSQEGGGGGETQYF
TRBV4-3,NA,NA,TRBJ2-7,TGCGCCAGCAGCCAAGACAGGGCGTCCTACGAGCAGTACTTC,CASSQDRASYEQYF
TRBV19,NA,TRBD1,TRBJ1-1,TGTGCCAGTGCCGGGACAGTGAACACTGAAGCTTTCTTT,CASAGTVNTEAFF
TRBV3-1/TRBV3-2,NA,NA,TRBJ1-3,TGTGCCAGCAGCCAGTCCACGCAGGGGCCCTCTGGAAACACCATATATTTT,CASSQSTQGPSGNTIYF
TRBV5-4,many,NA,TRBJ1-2,TGTGCCAGCAGCTGGGGGGGCGGTTCGGATGGCTACACCTTC,CASSWGGGSDGYTF
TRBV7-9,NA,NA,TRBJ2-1,TGTGCCAGCAGTCAAACGGGAGCTCCCAATGAGCAGTTCTTC,CASSQTGAPNEQFF
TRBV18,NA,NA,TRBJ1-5,TGTGCCAGCTCGATACAGGGTGGGGTTGGTCAGCCCCAGCATTTT,CASSIQGGVGQPQHF
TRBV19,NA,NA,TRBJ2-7,TGTGCCAGTAGTCCTTGGGGGGTTCCGGGTAGTGTCGAGCAGTACTTC,CASSPWGVPGSVEQYF
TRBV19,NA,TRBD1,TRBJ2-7,TGTGCCAGTAGTATTTTGTTGGGACAGGGCTACGAGCAGTACTTC,CASSILLGQGYEQYF
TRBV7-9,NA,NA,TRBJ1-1,TGTGCCAGCAGCCCGGTGGCGGGTGAAGCTTTCTTT,CASSPVAGEAFF
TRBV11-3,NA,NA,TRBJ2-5,TGTGCCAGCAGCTTAGTATTAGCGGCAGAGACCCAGTACTTC,CASSLVLAAETQYF
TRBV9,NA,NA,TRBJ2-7,TGTGCCAGCAGCCCCGGGGGTGTAGACTACGAGCAGTACTTC,CASSPGGVDYEQYF
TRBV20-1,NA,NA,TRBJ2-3,TGCAGTGCTAGTGGTGGGCAGGGGCAGGAGGATACGCAGTATTTT,CSASGGQGQEDTQYF
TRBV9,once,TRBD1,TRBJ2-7,TGTGCCAGCAGCCCGACGGCCGGGACAGGGACGCACGAGCAGTACTTC,CASSPTAGTGTHEQYF
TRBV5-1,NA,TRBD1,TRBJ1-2,TGCGCCAGCAGCTTGGAAGCAGGGGGGCGCGGCTACACCTTC,CASSLEAGGRGYTF
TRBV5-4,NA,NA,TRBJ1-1,TGTGCCAGCAGAAGTCAACCGGGACAACCGAACACTGAAGCTTTCTTT,CASRSQPGQPNTEAFF
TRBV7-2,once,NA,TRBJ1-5,TGTGCCAGCAGCACCAGGATTACGAGCAATCAGCCCCAGCATTTT,CASSTRITSNQPQHF
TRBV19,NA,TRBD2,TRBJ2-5,TGTGCCAGTAGTTCTGTAGCGGGGGGCCAAGAGACCCAGTACTTC,CASSSVAGGQETQYF
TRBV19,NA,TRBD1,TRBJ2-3,TGTGCCAGTAGTCCCCGGGACAGGGGAACAGATACGCAGTATTTT,CASSPRDRGTDTQYF
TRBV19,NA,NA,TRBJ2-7,TGTGCCAGTAGTACGATACAGGGCTACGAGCAGTACTTC,CASSTIQGYEQYF
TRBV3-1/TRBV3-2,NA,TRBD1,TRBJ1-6,TGTGCCAGCAGCCTCGGGACAGACTATTCACCCCTCCACTTT,CASSLGTDYSPLHF
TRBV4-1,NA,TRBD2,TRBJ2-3,TGCGCCAGCAGCCAACTACGGGACTACCCAACAGATACGCAGTATTTT,CASSQLRDYPTDTQYF
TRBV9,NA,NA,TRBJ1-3,TGTGCCAGCAGCGTAGGTCTCCGGGAGGGCTCTGGAAACACCATATATTTT,CASSVGLREGSGNTIYF
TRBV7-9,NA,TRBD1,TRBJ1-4,TGTGCCAGCAGCCGAATAGACAGGGGGGATGAAAAACTGTTTTTT,CASSRIDRGDEKLFF
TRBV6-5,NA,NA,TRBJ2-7,TGTGCCAGCAGTTACTCACCTGCGGTTCGTCTCGAGCAGTACTTC,CASSYSPAVRLEQYF
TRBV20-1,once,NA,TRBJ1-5,TGCAGTGCTAGTCAAGGAGGGGGCAATCAGCCCCAGCATTTT,CSASQGGGNQPQHF
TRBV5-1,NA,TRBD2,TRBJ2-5,TGCGCCAGCAGCGAAGCGGGGCAAGAGACCCAGTACTTC,CASSEAGQETQYF
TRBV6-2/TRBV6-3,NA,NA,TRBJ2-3,TGTGCCAGCAGCCGGACTTCCGTGGATACGCAGTATTTT,CASSRTSVDTQYF
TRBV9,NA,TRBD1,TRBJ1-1,TGTGCCAGCAGCATTACCGGTGGACAGGGGAACACTGAAGCTTTCTTT,CASSITGGQGNTEAFF
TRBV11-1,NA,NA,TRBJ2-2,TGTGCCAGCAGCGATCGGGGAAGGACGGGGACCGGGGAGCTGTTTTTT,CASSDRGRTGTGELFF
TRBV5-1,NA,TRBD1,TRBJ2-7,TGCGCCAGCAGCTTGGGGGACAGGGGACACGAGCAGTACTTC,CASSLGDRGHEQYF
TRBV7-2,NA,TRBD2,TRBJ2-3,TGTGCCAGCAGCATAGGACTAGCGGGGTCAGGAGATACGCAGTATTTT,CASSIGLAGSGDTQYF
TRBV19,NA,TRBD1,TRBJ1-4,TGTGCCAGTACCCACAGGGGGGACGAAAAACTGTTTTTT,CASTHRGDEKLFF
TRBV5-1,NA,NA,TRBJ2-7,TGCGCCAGCAGCGCCGTGACAGGTAGCTCCTACGAGCAGTACTTC,CASSAVTGSSYEQYF
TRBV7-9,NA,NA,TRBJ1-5,TGTGCCAGCAGCGAAGACCTAATGACCGCGGTTCGTCATTTT,CASSEDLMTAVRHF
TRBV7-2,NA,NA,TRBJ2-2,TGTGCCAGCAGTAAGGAGGTTTACACCGGGGAGCTGTTTTTT,CASSKEVYTGELFF
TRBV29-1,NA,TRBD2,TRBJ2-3,TGCAGCGTTTCCTCGCGTGGACTAGCGGGGGTTACAGATACGCAGTATTTT,CSVSSRGLAGVTDTQYF
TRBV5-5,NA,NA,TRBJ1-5,TGTGCCAGCACTCTAGGGGTTAGCAATCAGCCCCAGCATTTT,CASTLGVSNQPQHF
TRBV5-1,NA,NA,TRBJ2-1,TGCGCCAGCAGCGAGGAAGGGACTGTGATCGTCGATGAGCAGTTCTTC,CASSEEGTVIVDEQFF
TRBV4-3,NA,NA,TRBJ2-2,TGCGCCAGCAGCCAAGATGTCAGGGGACCGAACACCGGGGAGCTGTTTTTT,CASSQDVRGPNTGELFF
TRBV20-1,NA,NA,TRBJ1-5,TGCAGTGCTGCGGGTCAGCCCCAGCATTTT,CSAAGQPQHF
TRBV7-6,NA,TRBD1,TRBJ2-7,TGTGCCAGCAGCTTAGGACCGGGACAGCCTTCCTACGAGCAGTACTTC,CASSLGPGQPSYEQYF
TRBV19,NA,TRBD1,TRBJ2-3,TGTGCCAGTACCACTACAGGGGGCACAGATACGCAGTATTTT,CASTTTGGTDTQYF
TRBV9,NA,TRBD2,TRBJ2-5,TGTGCCAGCAGCCGTCTAGCGGGGAGAGTGGAGACCCAGTACTTC,CASSRLAGRVETQYF
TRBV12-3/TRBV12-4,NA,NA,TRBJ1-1,TGTGCCAGTGGACAGCTGAACACTGAAGCTTTCTTT,CASGQLNTEAFF
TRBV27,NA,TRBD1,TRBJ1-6,TGTGCCAGCAGTTTATCGACAGGGGGCTTCCCTAATTCACCCCTCCACTTT,CASSLSTGGFPNSPLHF
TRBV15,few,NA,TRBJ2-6,TGTGCCACCAGCAGACCCTCTAGCTCTGGGGCCAACGTCCTGACTTTC,CATSRPSSSGANVLTF
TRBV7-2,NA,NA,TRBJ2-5,TGTGCCAGCAGCTTACGGGGTGGCACCCAAGAGACCCAGTACTTC,CASSLRGGTQETQYF
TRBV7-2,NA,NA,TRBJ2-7,TGTGCCAGCAGCTTCACCTACGAGCAGTACTTC,CASSFTYEQYF
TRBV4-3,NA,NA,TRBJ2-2,TGCGCCAGCAGCCAAGACACAGATGTCAGGGAGCTGTTTTTT,CASSQDTDVRELFF
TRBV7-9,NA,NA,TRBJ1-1,TGTGCCAGCAGCTTATACCAGGGGCGGGACACTGAAGCTTTCTTT,CASSLYQGRDTEAFF
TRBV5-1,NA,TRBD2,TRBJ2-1,TGCGCCAGCAGCTTGGACAGCATAGCGGGGGGGCGTGAGCAGTTCTTC,CASSLDSIAGGREQFF
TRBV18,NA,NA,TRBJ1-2,TGTGCCAGCTCACCAAGAGGGGAGGGGAGTGGCTACACCTTC,CASSPRGEGSGYTF